This T cell receptor beta chain was sequenced for a study of control samples from healthy donors and cancer patients. The assay was immunoSEQ multiplex PCR, and TCRdb's table has in-frame clones only and misses some. The sample contains 110,000 to 150,000 clones, about 95% of which appear only once. The CDR3 runs 14 residues. The germline CDR1 and CDR2 sequences are MNHEY and SMNVEV (reference sequence). The V end was cut by 5 bases, the J end by 3 bases, with 14 bases between. The TCR originated in a man aged 60-69 years with colorectal cancer. J is TRBJ2-7 and V is TRBV27; TRBD1 might be the D (6 bases). The sample consisted of PBMCs. The CDR3 protein is CASSLLGQSYEQYF. The DNA for the CDR3 is TGTGCCAGCAGTCTACTAGGACAGAGCTACGAGCAGTACTTC.